These 32 T cell receptor beta chains originate from one sample sequenced in a study. From the RT-PCR reads, TCRdb called clonotypes with MiXCR, one entry per CDR3 protein. The sample includes about 680,000 distinct CDR3 sequences, about 14% of them seen just once. Sample: memory CD4+ T cells from blood. Source of these receptors: a female donor in good health, serving as a healthy control.

V is TRBV3-1 and J is TRBJ1-5; weak D call: TRBD1 (6 bases). V lost 3 bases to trimming and J lost 5 bases, with 11 bases between them. Germline V lookup: CDR1 LGHDT, CDR2 YNNKEL (reference sequence). The CDR3 is 14 amino acids. The CDR3 region has the DNA TGTGCCAGCAGCCAGGGGGGGCAGTATCAGCCCCAGCATTTT. This encodes CASSQGGQYQPQHF.

This chain joins TRBV5-5 and TRBJ2-3; D is perhaps TRBD1 or TRBD2 (6 bases each). V dropped 4 bases and J dropped 3 bases, with 18 bases sitting between them. The CDR3 extends over 16 amino acids. Germline CDR1 SGHKS, CDR2 YYEKEE (reference sequence). The CDR3 spells CASSRSSGASTDTQYF. CDR3 nucleotide sequence: TGTGCCAGCAGCCGATCGTCGGGGGCAAGTACAGATACGCAGTATTTT.

The chain links TRBV10-3 to TRBJ2-3; no firm D call. The germline CDR1 and CDR2 sequences are ENHRY and SYGVKD. CDR3 length equals 15 residues. V was pared by 3 bases and J by 2 bases, with 12 bases between. Written as DNA, the CDR3 is TGTGCCATCAGTGATAAGGTAACATCCACAGATACGCAGTATTTT. Translated, it gives CAISDKVTSTDTQYF.

This clonotype occurred a few times. The chain carries TRBV15 and TRBJ2-7; a possible D gene is TRBD1 (5 bases). Germline V gene sequence: CDR1 LNHNV, CDR2 YYDKDF (reference sequence). The CDR3 is 16 residues long. V gave up 6 bases and J gave up 5 bases, with 23 bases separating them. As DNA, the CDR3 is TGTGCCACCAGAGGAGACAGTTCTCATTTAGTTCACGAGCAGTACTTC. This gives the protein CATRGDSSHLVHEQYF.

CDR3 residues: CASSRFTLTGTTEAFF. DNA for the CDR3: TGTGCCAGTAGCCGCTTCACCCTGACAGGGACCACTGAAGCTTTCTTT. The chain uses TRBV19 and TRBJ1-1; 7 bases line up with TRBD1. Germline CDR1 reads LNHDA; CDR2 reads SQIVND (reference sequence). V gave up 6 bases and J gave up 4 bases; unmatched junction bases: 14. The CDR3 has 16 residues.

This chain joins TRBV20-1 and TRBJ2-5; tentatively, D is TRBD2 (6 bases). CDR1 is DFQATT, CDR2 SNEGSKA, per germline (reference sequence). The length of the CDR3 is 15 residues. V was cut by 2 bases and J by 2 bases, with 15 bases left in between. CDR3 DNA sequence: TGCAGTGCTAGATCGGGACTTATGAAACAAGAGACCCAGTACTTC. This codes for CSARSGLMKQETQYF.

This clonotype has a handful of counts. The chain uses TRBV7-6 and TRBJ1-6; perhaps TRBD1 as D (6 bases). Looked up from germline, CDR1 is SGHVS and CDR2 is FNYEAQ. V lost 4 bases and J lost 4, with 8 bases in between. The CDR3 extends over 14 amino acids. The CDR3 sequence: CASSSQGYNSPLHF. The CDR3, as DNA: TGTGCCAGCAGCTCACAGGGTTATAATTCACCCCTCCACTTT.

The rearrangement joins TRBV25-1 to TRBJ1-4; D gene unclear. V was pared by 5 bases and J by 10 bases, with 11 bases between. The CDR3 totals 12 residues. CDR1 and CDR2 (germline): MGHDK, SYGVNS. The CDR3 spells CASSRGEGKLFF. CDR3 in DNA: TGTGCCAGCAGTCGAGGAGAGGGAAAACTGTTTTTT.

This clonotype was seen more than once but under ten times. The chain joins TRBV28 to TRBJ1-2; no reliable D call. The CDR3 covers 13 residues. The V end was cut by 4 bases, the J end by 5 bases, with 11 bases between. CDR1 is MDHEN and CDR2 is SYDVKM in the germline V gene. DNA of the CDR3: TGTGCCAGCAGTTGGGGAACGGGTTATGGCTACACCTTC. It encodes CASSWGTGYGYTF.

This clonotype was detected many times. The rearrangement uses TRBV9 and TRBJ2-2; TRBD2 aligns across 9 bases. There are 16 residues in the CDR3. With 6 bases clipped from V and 3 bases from J, the junction kept 9 bases outside the gene matches. Germline CDR1 SGDLS, CDR2 YYNGEE. CDR3 coding DNA: TGTGCCAGCAACCCTTTTAGCGGGAGATACACCGGGGAGCTGTTTTTT. Its translation: CASNPFSGRYTGELFF.

A few counts support this clonotype. V gene TRBV12-3 or TRBV12-4 combines with J gene TRBJ1-3, with a weak D call TRBD1 (5 bases). The CDR3 consists of 18 residues. V was shortened by 2 bases and J by 0 bases, with 17 bases between the two germline ends. Written as DNA, the CDR3 is TGTGCCAGCAGTTTACCCAGACGACAGTTTACCTCTGGAAACACCATATATTTT. It specifies CASSLPRRQFTSGNTIYF.

This clonotype was observed at least ten times. V gene TRBV20-1 combines with J gene TRBJ2-7; tentatively, D is TRBD1 (5 bases). This CDR3 is 13 amino acids long. V was clipped by 0 bases and J by 3 bases, with 9 bases between them. Germline V gene sequence: CDR1 DFQATT, CDR2 SNEGSKA (reference sequence). CDR3 sequence reads: CSAREAGRYEQYF. CDR3 bases: TGCAGTGCTAGAGAGGCAGGGCGCTACGAGCAGTACTTC.

The table lists this clonotype with many counts. The V and J genes are TRBV7-2 and TRBJ2-6, with 7 bases lining up with TRBD1. This CDR3 spans 19 amino acids. V was pared by 0 bases and J by 1 base, with 9 bases of the junction left unmatched. Germline lookup yields CDR1 SGHTA and CDR2 FQGNSA. CDR3 residues: CASSLATGLFGSGANVLTF. The CDR3 region has the DNA TGTGCCAGCAGCTTAGCGACAGGGTTGTTTGGTTCTGGGGCCAACGTCCTGACTTTC. The whole variable domain, filled in from reference TRBV7-2 and TRBJ2-6, reads GAGVSQSPSNKVTEKGKDVELRCDPISGHTALYWYRQSLGQGLEFLIYFQGNSAPDKSGLPSDRFSAERTGGSVSTLTIQRTQQEDSAVYLCASSLATGLFGSGANVLTFGAGSRLTVL.

The V call is TRBV20-1, the J call TRBJ1-4; TRBD1 agrees at 7 bases. Looked up from germline, CDR1 is DFQATT and CDR2 is SNEGSKA (reference sequence). The CDR3 contains 15 residues. After removal of 0 bases from V and 6 bases from J, the junction contained 7 bases not matched to a gene. CDR3 loop: CSARDLGGGDEKLFF. CDR3 sequence (DNA): TGCAGTGCTAGAGATCTAGGGGGCGGAGATGAAAAACTGTTTTTT.

Only a few counts were recorded for this clonotype. The gene calls are TRBV5-4 and TRBJ2-5, with 9 nucleotides matching TRBD2. J lost 2 bases, V lost 6 bases, and 5 bases had no gene match. This CDR3 has 14 amino acids. Germline CDR1 SGHNT, CDR2 YYREEE (reference sequence). In DNA, the CDR3 is TGTGCCAGCAAGAGGGCGGGAGGGCAAGAGACCCAGTACTTC. Its protein product is CASKRAGGQETQYF.

J is TRBJ1-6 and V is TRBV28, with TRBD1 matching 10 bases. The trim removed 6 bases at V and 7 bases at J, leaving 12 bases unmatched. The germline gives CDR1 MDHEN, CDR2 SYDVKM. The CDR3 extends over 17 amino acids. CDR3 amino acids: CASRTVAGTGANSPLHF. The CDR3 region has the DNA TGTGCCAGCAGAACCGTAGCCGGGACAGGGGCAAATTCACCCCTCCACTTT.

This clonotype was detected ten times or more. The gene calls are TRBV12-3 or TRBV12-4 and TRBJ1-1; D is undetermined. The CDR3 extends over 13 amino acids. V gave up 6 bases and J gave up 5 bases, with 13 bases separating them. DNA of the CDR3: TGTGCCAGCAGGAGGACCGGAGGGACTGAAGCTTTCTTT. It encodes CASRRTGGTEAFF.

This clonotype was observed many times. This sequence joins TRBV6-5 and TRBJ2-3, with TRBD2 as a possible D gene (6 bases). The V end lost 0 bases, the J end lost 5 bases, and 15 bases lay between the germline ends. The CDR3 covers 16 residues. CDR1 MNHEY and CDR2 SVGAGI come from the germline V gene. CDR3 sequence: CASSYSSGAGGDTQYF. The DNA of the CDR3 is TGTGCCAGCAGTTACTCGTCGGGAGCCGGAGGAGATACGCAGTATTTT.

The rearrangement uses TRBV3-1 and TRBJ2-4, with D unresolved. Trimming took off 1 base at V and 6 bases at J, with 16 bases between the two ends. CDR3 length equals 16 residues. The germline V gene encodes CDR1 LGHDT and CDR2 YNNKEL (reference sequence). CDR3 protein: CASSQGKNSDRNIQYF. The CDR3 DNA sequence: TGTGCCAGCAGCCAAGGGAAGAACAGTGACCGAAACATTCAGTACTTC.

This clonotype has just a few counts. This chain uses TRBV5-4 with TRBJ2-2; 7 bases agree with TRBD1. With V trimmed by 0 bases and J by 4 bases, 6 bases remained unmatched. Germline CDR1 and CDR2: SGHNT and YYREEE (reference sequence). The CDR3 loop spans 16 amino acids. The chain's CDR3 is CASSLGKGALTGELFF. CDR3 nucleotides: TGTGCCAGCAGCTTGGGAAAGGGGGCGCTCACCGGGGAGCTGTTTTTT.

The V gene is TRBV24-1, the J gene TRBJ2-1; 9 bases map to TRBD2. The CDR3 sequence is 16 residues long. With V trimmed by 4 bases and J by 7 bases, 10 bases remained unmatched. The germline V gene encodes CDR1 KGHDR and CDR2 SFDVKD. DNA for the CDR3: TGTGCCACCAGTGAGGCGCCGGCGGGGGGGAGGAATGAGCAGTTCTTC. It yields the protein CATSEAPAGGRNEQFF.

The chain has TRBV27 and TRBJ2-3, with D possibly TRBD1 on 5 matching bases. V was shortened by 2 bases and J by 3 bases, with 12 bases between the two germline ends. The CDR3 covers 15 residues. CDR1 is MNHEY and CDR2 is SMNVEV in the germline V gene (reference sequence). The CDR3 DNA reads TGTGCCAGCAGTTTAGGATGGCAGGGTACAGATACGCAGTATTTT. The encoded protein is CASSLGWQGTDTQYF.

The chain carries TRBV4-3 and TRBJ2-7; 10 bases are shared with TRBD2. Germline CDR1 reads LGHNA; CDR2 reads YSLEER. V shed 0 bases and J 4 bases; nucleotides not matched to a gene: 6. This CDR3 has 16 residues. CDR3 nucleotides: TGCGCCAGCAGCCAAGAGGGCAGCGGGAGGGTTTACGAGCAGTACTTC. This encodes CASSQEGSGRVYEQYF.

This clonotype was seen a few times. The chain joins TRBV29-1 to TRBJ2-7, with D possibly TRBD2 on 5 matching bases. CDR1 and CDR2 from the germline V gene are SQVTM and ANQGSEA. The CDR3 covers 13 residues. V was clipped by 7 bases and J by 4 bases, with 17 bases between them. CDR3 loop: CSGLGGSGYEQYF. DNA of the CDR3: TGCAGCGGGTTGGGTGGGAGTGGGTACGAGCAGTACTTC.

This clonotype showed up just a few times. The chain employs TRBV5-1 and TRBJ2-3, with TRBD2 matching 9 bases. Germline V gene lookup returns CDR1 SGHRS and CDR2 YFSETQ. The CDR3 length is 15 residues. The V gene end was trimmed by 0 bases and the J gene end by 4 bases; junction bases not matched to a gene: 3. As DNA, the CDR3 is TGCGCCAGCAGCTTGGTTAGCGGGAGCCCAGATACGCAGTATTTT. Translating gives CASSLVSGSPDTQYF. The variable domain in full, with the rest retrieved from reference TRBV5-1 and TRBJ2-3, is KAGVTQTPRYLIKTRGQQVTLSCSPISGHRSVSWYQQTPGQGLQFLFEYFSETQRNKGNFPGRFSGRQFSNSRSEMNVSTLELGDSALYLCASSLVSGSPDTQYFGPGTRLTVL.

This clonotype has only a few counts. The CDR3 DNA reads as TGTGCCAGCAGCCAAGATATAGGAGGGACAGTAGAGCAGTACTTC. Translation: CASSQDIGGTVEQYF. The chain uses TRBV4-2 and TRBJ2-7, with D possibly TRBD1 on 7 matching bases. Trimming cost V 0 bases and J 7 bases, with 16 bases left between them. The V gene's germline CDR1 is LGHNA and CDR2 YNFKEQ. The CDR3 is made up of 15 amino acids.

The chain recombines TRBV24-1 with TRBJ1-5, with D tentatively TRBD1 (5 bases). Germline CDR1 is KGHDR and CDR2 is SFDVKD. This CDR3 contains 15 residues. Deletions cut 4 bases from V and 4 bases from J, with 13 bases between. CDR3 protein: CATSDGGTGNQPQHF. The DNA of the CDR3 is TGTGCCACCAGTGACGGTGGGACGGGAAATCAGCCCCAGCATTTT.

The chain uses TRBV24-1 and TRBJ1-1; the match to TRBD1 covers 8 bases. Looked up from germline, CDR1 is KGHDR and CDR2 is SFDVKD. This CDR3 is 14 amino acids long. The V and J ends lost 3 bases and 11 bases, in that order; junction bases with no gene match: 10. The CDR3 nucleotides are TGTGCCACCAGTGATCTCGGACAGGGCAGAGGGGCTTTCTTT. Amino acid sequence: CATSDLGQGRGAFF.

V is TRBV18 and J is TRBJ1-5, with 9 bases aligning to TRBD1. Unmatched junction bases numbered 8, after V lost 0 bases and J lost 2 bases. CDR1 KGHSH and CDR2 LQKENI come from the germline V gene. The CDR3 extends over 18 amino acids. Here the CDR3 reads CASSPPGQGSIGNQPQHF. DNA for the CDR3: TGTGCCAGCTCACCACCGGGACAGGGAAGTATTGGCAATCAGCCCCAGCATTTT. The full variable domain, rest sourced from reference TRBV18 and TRBJ1-5, is NAGVMQNPRHLVRRRGQEARLRCSPMKGHSHVYWYRQLPEEGLKFMVYLQKENIIDESGMPKERFSAEFPKEGPSILRIQQVVRGDSAAYFCASSPPGQGSIGNQPQHFGDGTRLSIL.

This clonotype was recorded at least ten times. This sequence joins TRBV29-1 and TRBJ2-1; D is possibly TRBD1 or TRBD2 (5 bases each). The CDR3 contains 14 residues. The V and J ends lost 3 bases and 4 bases respectively, with 13 bases between them. Germline CDR1 reads SQVTM; CDR2 reads ANQGSEA. The CDR3 DNA reads as TGCAGCGTTGAGGGACGGGGAAAATACAATGAGCAGTTCTTC. Its protein is CSVEGRGKYNEQFF.

CDR3 sequence (DNA): TGTGCCAGCAGCTTACTACAGGGGGCGGGCTACACCTTC. Residues: CASSLLQGAGYTF. The gene calls are TRBV7-9 and TRBJ1-2, with 9 nucleotides matching TRBD1. The CDR3 has 13 residues. V was clipped by 2 bases and J by 8 bases; unmatched bases: 3. Germline V lookup: CDR1 SEHNR, CDR2 FQNEAQ (reference sequence).

This clonotype was observed once. The rearrangement joins TRBV7-2 to TRBJ2-7, with 7 bases identical to TRBD1. Germline CDR1 reads SGHTA; CDR2 reads FQGNSA. CDR3 length: 15 residues. V shed 5 bases, J shed 3 bases, and the junction held 10 bases outside the gene matches. The CDR3 sequence is CASSRGQASLYEQYF. The CDR3 DNA follows: TGTGCCAGCAGCCGCGGACAGGCTAGTCTCTACGAGCAGTACTTC.